These T cell receptor beta chains were read from a single sample in a study of T cell changes during pregnancy in multiple sclerosis. This table comes from immunoSEQ multiplex PCR, and its TCRdb copy is limited to in-frame clones, with some not included. The table shows some 99,000 clones, with roughly 94% occurring only once. The sample was peripheral blood, taken after pregnancy. The receptors were sampled from a female donor in good health, enrolled as a control in a pregnancy study. Both conserved end residues are part of each CDR3. A D gene is named only where the DNA matches it firmly. Some rows mark clone size as missing; the rest say once, few, many or name a class of expanded clone.

TRBV5-6	TRBJ1-6	-	-	CASSNQGIPSPLHF	TGTGCCAGCAGCAACCAGGGGATACCGTCCCCCCTCCACTTT
TRBV28	TRBJ1-5	-	-	CASSGGGPSNQPQHF	TGTGCCAGCAGTGGGGGGGGCCCTAGCAATCAGCCCCAGCATTTT
TRBV1	TRBJ2-2	-	-	CTSEILRGPANTGELFF	TGCACCAGCGAAATCCTTCGCGGCCCCGCGAACACCGGGGAGCTGTTTTTT
TRBV6-5	TRBJ2-3	-	-	CASSWGVGTDTQYF	TGTGCCAGCAGTTGGGGGGTGGGGACAGATACGCAGTATTTT
TRBV5-4	TRBJ2-2	-	-	CASSAAGLRSTGELFF	TGTGCCAGCAGCGCCGCGGGACTCCGGAGCACCGGGGAGCTGTTTTTT
TRBV6-5	TRBJ2-1	-	-	CASSYSGYEQFF	TGTGCCAGCAGTTATTCCGGGTATGAGCAGTTCTTC
TRBV10-1	TRBJ1-1	-	-	CASRRKNTEAFF	TGCGCCAGCAGGCGGAAGAACACTGAAGCTTTCTTT
TRBV28	TRBJ1-2	-	-	CASNLLGANYGYTF	TGTGCCAGCAACCTCCTCGGGGCTAACTATGGCTACACCTTC
TRBV4-1	TRBJ1-2	TRBD1	once	CASSQATGIYGYTF	TGCGCCAGCAGCCAAGCGACAGGGATCTATGGCTACACCTTC
TRBV5-6	TRBJ2-4	-	-	CASSLAPGGAKNIQYF	TGTGCCAGCAGCTTGGCCCCCGGTGGAGCCAAAAACATTCAGTACTTC
TRBV7-8	TRBJ2-7	TRBD2	-	CASSSVGAGGYEQYF	TGTGCCAGCAGCTCCGTCGGAGCGGGAGGCTACGAGCAGTACTTC
TRBV27	TRBJ2-4	-	-	CASSYSRGGNIQYF	TGTGCCAGCAGTTATTCACGGGGAGGAAACATTCAGTACTTC
TRBV11-2	TRBJ2-7	TRBD2	-	CASSSRSGIAGPLYEQYF	TGTGCCAGCAGCTCCCGCTCTGGGATAGCGGGCCCCCTCTACGAGCAGTACTTC
TRBV6-1	TRBJ1-4	TRBD1	-	CATQQGAHLVKLFF	TGTGCCACCCAGCAGGGGGCGCATTTAGTAAAACTGTTTTTT
TRBV7-2	TRBJ2-3	-	-	CASSLGTGTDTQYF	TGTGCCAGCAGCTTAGGTACGGGCACAGATACGCAGTATTTT
TRBV19	TRBJ1-1	TRBD1	-	CASSGHPGQGNTEAFF	TGTGCCAGTAGTGGCCACCCGGGACAGGGGAACACTGAAGCTTTCTTT
TRBV6-5	TRBJ2-6	-	-	CASRSRTEVTF	TGTGCCAGCAGATCCCGGACAGAGGTGACTTTC
TRBV2	TRBJ2-5	TRBD2	-	CASSVEARGDQETQYF	TGTGCCAGCAGTGTTGAGGCGCGGGGGGACCAAGAGACCCAGTACTTC
TRBV6-5	TRBJ2-7	TRBD2	-	CASKRGGEGYEQYF	TGTGCCAGCAAACGGGGGGGCGAGGGTTACGAGCAGTACTTC
TRBV9	TRBJ1-1	-	-	CASGPVNTEAFF	TGTGCCAGCGGTCCAGTGAACACTGAAGCTTTCTTT
TRBV19	TRBJ1-4	-	-	CASSIDTEEKLFF	TGTGCCAGTAGTATAGATACAGAAGAAAAACTGTTTTTT